This TCR beta chain appears in the sequencing data of a study of cytomegalovirus exposure and HLA in healthy donors. As for the study in general: Early release data held 85 million or so unique TCRs from HLA-typed donors.

Study observations and caveats: Researchers reported that three CMV-associated chains were confirmed in vitro as CMV antigen-specific. Reports showed the classifier diagnosing cytomegalovirus status with high specificity and sensitivity.

This CDR3 is 15 amino acids long. Germline V gives CDR1 SQVTM, CDR2 ANQGSEA. The V gene end was trimmed by 7 bases and the J gene end by 3 bases; junction bases not matched to a gene: 10. A note on this clone: Its antigen is unidentified.

PCR primers comprised 60 Vbeta and 13 Jbeta primers. Sequenced by immunoSEQ multiplex PCR; TCRdb stores in-frame clones only, minus some. The sample shows some 160,000 clones, roughly 84% of them seen only once. The source material was PBMCs. The chain is built from TRBV29-1 and TRBJ2-2; the match to TRBD2 covers 8 bases. The clonotype was recovered from a man in his late teens or twenties in good health and CMV-seronegative. As DNA, the CDR3 is TGCAGCGCCTCAGCGGGAGTAACCTACACCGGGGAGCTGTTTTTT. This sequence encodes CSASAGVTYTGELFF.